This section outlines one TCR beta chain sequence together with its context. CDR1 is MNHNS, CDR2 SASEGT, per germline. The CDR3 spans 14 residues. V was trimmed by 1 base and J by 0 bases, leaving 6 bases between them. This specimen comes from a study of shared clonotypes between healthy human individuals. Naive CD8 isolation took CD45RO-negative cells positively selected for CCR7 and excluded terminally differentiated effector memory CD45RA+ cells. The assay was immunoSEQ multiplex PCR, and TCRdb's table has in-frame clones only and misses some. Among some 2.1 million clones listed, just under 95% were seen once.

The sequenced sample consisted of naive CD8+ T cells sorted from blood. The J gene is TRBJ1-2, the V gene TRBV6-1; D call uncertain. This sequence was found in a young man in good health. DNA of the CDR3: TGTGCCAGCAGTGAAGGGTGGGCTAACTATGGCTACACCTTC. This codes for CASSEGWANYGYTF.